The present T cell receptor (beta chain) was sequenced within a study of OX40 agonist ivuxolimab in advanced cancers. Background on the study: Prior therapy, whether anti-PD-1, anti-PD-L1 or anti-CTLA-4, was allowed, and approximately 40% had some.

Turning to this clone: Other nucleotide sequences in the sample specify the same CDR3.

The CDR3 extends over 13 amino acids. Germline V gives CDR1 SGHNT, CDR2 YYREEE (reference sequence). Between the trimmed V and J ends, which lost 0 bases and 4 bases, there was a span of 8 bases. TCRdb keeps only in-frame clones here, not all; method: immunoSEQ multiplex PCR. The repertoire holds 71,000 or so clones, with about 93% as singletons. This chain joins TRBV5-4 and TRBJ2-7; unclear D gene. The source material was CD4+ or CD8+ T cells sorted from blood, sampled in a trial of the OX40 agonist ivuxolimab. The TCR sequence derives from an adult with an advanced solid tumor such as melanoma, head and neck, liver or kidney cancer. The CDR3 coding sequence is TGTGCCAGCAGCTTGGAGGGCCCTTACGAGCAGTACTTC. It codes for CASSLEGPYEQYF.